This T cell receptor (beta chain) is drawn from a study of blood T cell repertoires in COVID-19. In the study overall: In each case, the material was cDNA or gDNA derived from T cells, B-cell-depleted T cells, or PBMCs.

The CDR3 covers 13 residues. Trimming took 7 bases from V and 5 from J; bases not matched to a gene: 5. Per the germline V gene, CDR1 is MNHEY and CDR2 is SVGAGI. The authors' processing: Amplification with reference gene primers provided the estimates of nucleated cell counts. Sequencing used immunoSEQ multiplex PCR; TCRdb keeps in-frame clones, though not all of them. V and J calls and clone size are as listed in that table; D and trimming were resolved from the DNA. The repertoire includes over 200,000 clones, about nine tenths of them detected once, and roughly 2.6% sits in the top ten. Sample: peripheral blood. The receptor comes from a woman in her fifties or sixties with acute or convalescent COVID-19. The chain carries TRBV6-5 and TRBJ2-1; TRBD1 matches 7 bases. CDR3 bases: TGTGCCAGCAATAGGGGGCGGGACAATGAGCAGTTCTTC. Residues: CASNRGRDNEQFF.